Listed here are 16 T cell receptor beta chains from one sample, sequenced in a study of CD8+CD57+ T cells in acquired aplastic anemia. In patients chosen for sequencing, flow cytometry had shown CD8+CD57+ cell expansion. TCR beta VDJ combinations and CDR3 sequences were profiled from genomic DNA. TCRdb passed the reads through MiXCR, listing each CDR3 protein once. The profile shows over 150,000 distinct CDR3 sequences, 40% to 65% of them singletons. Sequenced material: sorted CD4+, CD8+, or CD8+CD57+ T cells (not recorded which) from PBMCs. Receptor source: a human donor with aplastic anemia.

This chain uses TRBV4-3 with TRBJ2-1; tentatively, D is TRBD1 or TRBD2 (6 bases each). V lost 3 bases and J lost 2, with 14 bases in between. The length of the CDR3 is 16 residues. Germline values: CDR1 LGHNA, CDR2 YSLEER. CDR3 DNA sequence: TGCGCCAGCAGCCAGGACACAGGGAGGACCTACAATGAGCAGTTCTTC. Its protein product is CASSQDTGRTYNEQFF.

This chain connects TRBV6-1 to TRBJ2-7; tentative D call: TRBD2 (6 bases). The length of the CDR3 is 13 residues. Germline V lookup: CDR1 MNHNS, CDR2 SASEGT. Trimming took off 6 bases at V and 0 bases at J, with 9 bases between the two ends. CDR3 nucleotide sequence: TGTGCCAGCAGGGACGGGAGCTCCTACGAGCAGTACTTC. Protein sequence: CASRDGSSYEQYF.

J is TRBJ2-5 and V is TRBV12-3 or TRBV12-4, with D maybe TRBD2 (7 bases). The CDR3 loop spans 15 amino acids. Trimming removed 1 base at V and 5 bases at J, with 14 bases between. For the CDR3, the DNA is TGTGCCAGCAGTTTAGAGGGGGGGGCCCTTGAGACCCAGTACTTC. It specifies CASSLEGGALETQYF.

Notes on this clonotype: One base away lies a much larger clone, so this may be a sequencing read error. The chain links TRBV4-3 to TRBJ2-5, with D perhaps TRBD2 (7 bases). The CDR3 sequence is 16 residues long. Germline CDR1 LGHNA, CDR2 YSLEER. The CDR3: CAGSQEFAGAGETQYF. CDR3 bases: TGCGCCGGCAGCCAAGAATTTGCGGGGGCCGGGGAGACCCAGTACTTC.

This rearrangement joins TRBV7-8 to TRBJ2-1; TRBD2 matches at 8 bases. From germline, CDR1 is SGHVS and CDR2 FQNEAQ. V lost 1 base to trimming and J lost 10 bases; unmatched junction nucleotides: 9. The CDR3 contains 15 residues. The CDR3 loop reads CASSLVGGGPGEQFF. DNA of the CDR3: TGTGCCAGCAGCTTAGTCGGCGGGGGGCCGGGGGAGCAGTTCTTC.

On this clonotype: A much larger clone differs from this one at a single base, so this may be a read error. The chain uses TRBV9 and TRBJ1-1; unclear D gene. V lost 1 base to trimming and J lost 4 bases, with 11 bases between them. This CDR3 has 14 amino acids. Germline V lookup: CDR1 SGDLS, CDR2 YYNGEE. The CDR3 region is CASSVQAWGTEAFF. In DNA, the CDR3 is TGTGCCAGCAGCGTACAGGCTTGGGGCACTGAAGCTTTCTTT.

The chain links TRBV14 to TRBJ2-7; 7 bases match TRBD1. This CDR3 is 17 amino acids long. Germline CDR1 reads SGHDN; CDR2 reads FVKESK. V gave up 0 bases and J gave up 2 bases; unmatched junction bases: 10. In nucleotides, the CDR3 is TGTGCCAGCAGCCAAGATAGGAAAGGGGGCCCCCCCTACGAGCAGTACTTC. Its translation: CASSQDRKGGPPYEQYF.

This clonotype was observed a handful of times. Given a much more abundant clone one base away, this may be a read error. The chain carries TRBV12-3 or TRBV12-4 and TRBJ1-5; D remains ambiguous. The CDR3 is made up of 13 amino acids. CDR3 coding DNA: TGTGCCAGCAGTTGGTCGGCAAATCGGCCCCAGCATTTT. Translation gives CASSWSANRPQHF.

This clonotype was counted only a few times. CDR3 residues: CASSQVTSGWADEQFF. The DNA for the CDR3 is TGTGCCAGCAGCCAAGTGACTAGCGGGTGGGCTGATGAGCAGTTCTTC. The gene calls are TRBV3-1 and TRBJ2-1, with 10 bases lining up with TRBD2. The CDR3 is 16 amino acids. Germline CDR1 LGHDT, CDR2 YNNKEL (reference sequence). V dropped 1 base and J dropped 8; count of bases not matched to a gene: 8.

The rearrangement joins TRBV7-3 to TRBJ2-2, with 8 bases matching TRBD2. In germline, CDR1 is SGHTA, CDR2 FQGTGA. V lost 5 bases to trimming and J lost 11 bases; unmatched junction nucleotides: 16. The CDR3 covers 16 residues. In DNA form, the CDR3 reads TGTGCCAGCAGCCCGACTGCGGGGGGTAGCTCCTACGAGCTGTTTTTT. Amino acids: CASSPTAGGSSYELFF.

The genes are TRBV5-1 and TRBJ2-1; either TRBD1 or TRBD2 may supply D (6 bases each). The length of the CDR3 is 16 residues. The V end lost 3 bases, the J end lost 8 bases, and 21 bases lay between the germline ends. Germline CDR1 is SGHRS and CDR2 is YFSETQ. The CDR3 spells CASSSKNTGRQDEQFF. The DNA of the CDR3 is TGCGCCAGCAGCTCCAAGAACACCGGGAGACAGGATGAGCAGTTCTTC.

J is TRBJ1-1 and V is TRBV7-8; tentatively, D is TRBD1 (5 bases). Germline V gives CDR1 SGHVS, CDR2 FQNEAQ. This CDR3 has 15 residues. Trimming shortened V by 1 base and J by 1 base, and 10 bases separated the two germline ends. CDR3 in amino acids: CASSLGQIENTEAFF. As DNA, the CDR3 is TGTGCCAGCAGCTTAGGACAGATTGAGAACACTGAAGCTTTCTTT.

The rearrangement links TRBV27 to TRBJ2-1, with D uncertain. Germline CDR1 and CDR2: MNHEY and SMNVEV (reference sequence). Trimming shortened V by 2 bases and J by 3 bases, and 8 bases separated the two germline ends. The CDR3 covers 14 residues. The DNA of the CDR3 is TGTGCCAGCAGTTTAACAGACATCTACAATGAGCAGTTCTTC. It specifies CASSLTDIYNEQFF.

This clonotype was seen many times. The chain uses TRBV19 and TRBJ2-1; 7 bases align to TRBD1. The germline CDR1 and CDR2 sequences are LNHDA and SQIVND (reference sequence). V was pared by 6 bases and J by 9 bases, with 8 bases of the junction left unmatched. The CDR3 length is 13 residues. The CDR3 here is CASRSQGDLEQFF. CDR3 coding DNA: TGTGCCAGTAGATCCCAGGGGGATCTTGAGCAGTTCTTC.

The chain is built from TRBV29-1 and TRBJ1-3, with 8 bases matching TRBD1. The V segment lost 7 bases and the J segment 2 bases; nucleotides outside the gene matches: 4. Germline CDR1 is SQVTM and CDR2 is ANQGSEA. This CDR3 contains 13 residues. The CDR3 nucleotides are TGCAGCGCCAGGACAGGGCCTGGAAACACCATATATTTT. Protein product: CSARTGPGNTIYF.

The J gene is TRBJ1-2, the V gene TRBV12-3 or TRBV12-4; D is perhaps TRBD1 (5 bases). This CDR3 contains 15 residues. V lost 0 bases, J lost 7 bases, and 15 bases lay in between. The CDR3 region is CASSLATQGSGGYTF. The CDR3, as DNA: TGTGCCAGCAGTTTAGCGACCCAGGGAAGCGGTGGCTACACCTTC.